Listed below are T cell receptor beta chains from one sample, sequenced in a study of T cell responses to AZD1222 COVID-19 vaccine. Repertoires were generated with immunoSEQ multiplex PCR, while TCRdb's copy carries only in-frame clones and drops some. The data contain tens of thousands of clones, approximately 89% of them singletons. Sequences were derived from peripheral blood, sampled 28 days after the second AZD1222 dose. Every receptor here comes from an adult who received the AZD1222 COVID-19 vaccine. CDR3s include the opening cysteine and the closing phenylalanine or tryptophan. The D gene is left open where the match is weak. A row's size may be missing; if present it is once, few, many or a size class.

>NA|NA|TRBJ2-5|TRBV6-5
CASSLQGSGSRREYF
TGTGCCAGCAGTCTCCAGGGGTCGGGGTCGAGGAGGGAGTACTTC
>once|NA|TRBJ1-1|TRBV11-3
CASSLQENTEAFF
TGTGCCAGCAGCTTACAAGAGAACACTGAAGCTTTCTTT
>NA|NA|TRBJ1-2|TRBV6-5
CASSYSTPDRNYGYTF
TGTGCCAGCAGTTACTCCACCCCCGACAGAAACTATGGCTACACCTTC
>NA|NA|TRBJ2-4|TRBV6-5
CASSYSGAKNIQYF
TGTGCCAGCAGTTATAGCGGAGCCAAAAACATTCAGTACTTC
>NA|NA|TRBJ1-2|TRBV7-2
CASSLALMAGDGYTF
TGTGCCAGCAGCTTAGCGCTAATGGCAGGGGATGGCTACACCTTC
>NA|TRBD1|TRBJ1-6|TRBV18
CASSPLQGQDSPLHF
TGTGCCAGCTCACCCTTACAGGGGCAAGATTCACCCCTCCACTTT
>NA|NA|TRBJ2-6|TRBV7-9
CASSLTGTGANVLTF
TGTGCCAGCAGCTTAACAGGGACCGGGGCCAACGTCCTGACTTTC
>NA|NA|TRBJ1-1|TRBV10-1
CASSVNQNTEAFF
TGCGCCAGCAGTGTTAACCAAAACACTGAAGCTTTCTTT
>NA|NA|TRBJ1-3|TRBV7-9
CASSLNRAGSGNTIYF
TGTGCCAGCAGCTTAAACAGGGCTGGCTCTGGAAACACCATATATTTT
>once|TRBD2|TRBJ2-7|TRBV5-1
CASSLGLAGSYEQYF
TGCGCCAGCAGCTTGGGTCTAGCGGGCTCCTACGAGCAGTACTTC
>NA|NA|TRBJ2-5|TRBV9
CASSSSGVPRETQYF
TGTGCCAGCAGCTCCTCGGGTGTCCCCCGAGAGACCCAGTACTTC
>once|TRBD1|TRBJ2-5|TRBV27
CAMAVDRGKETQYF
TGTGCCATGGCCGTGGACAGGGGGAAGGAGACCCAGTACTTC
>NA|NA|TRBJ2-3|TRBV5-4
CASSYSTDTQYF
TGTGCCAGCAGCTATAGCACAGATACGCAGTATTTT
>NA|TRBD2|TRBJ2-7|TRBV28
CASSQTSGSRDEQYF
TGTGCCAGCAGCCAAACTAGCGGGAGTCGCGACGAGCAGTACTTC
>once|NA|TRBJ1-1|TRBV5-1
CASSLWGAEAFF
TGCGCCAGCAGCTTATGGGGCGCCGAAGCTTTCTTT
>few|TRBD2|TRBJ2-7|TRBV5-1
CASRWGGVSYEQYF
TGCGCCAGCCGTTGGGGGGGAGTCTCCTACGAGCAGTACTTC
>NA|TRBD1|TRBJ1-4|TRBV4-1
CASSQEQGRGEKLFF
TGCGCCAGCAGCCAAGAACAGGGGAGGGGTGAAAAACTGTTTTTT
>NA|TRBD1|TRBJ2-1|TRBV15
CATSARQGTYNEQFF
TGTGCCACCAGCGCCAGACAGGGAACCTACAATGAGCAGTTCTTC
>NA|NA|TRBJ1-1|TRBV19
CASSTPRGLNTEAFF
TGTGCCAGTAGTACCCCCAGGGGCCTGAACACTGAAGCTTTCTTT
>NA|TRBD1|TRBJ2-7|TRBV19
CASSPGTGQPYEQYF
TGTGCCAGTAGTCCAGGGACAGGCCAACCCTACGAGCAGTACTTC
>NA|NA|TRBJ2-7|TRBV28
CASSPGRTVSYEQYF
TGTGCCAGCAGCCCGGGCCGGACGGTGTCCTACGAGCAGTACTTC
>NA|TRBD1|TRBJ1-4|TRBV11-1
CASSLTGATNEKLFF
TGTGCCAGCAGCTTGACAGGGGCAACTAATGAAAAACTGTTTTTT
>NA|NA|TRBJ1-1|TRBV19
CASSNVRGGGKGNTEAFF
TGTGCCAGTAGTAATGTAAGGGGAGGTGGAAAGGGGAACACTGAAGCTTTCTTT
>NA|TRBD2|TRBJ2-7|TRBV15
CATSSSGVPYEQYF
TGTGCCACCAGCAGTAGCGGGGTGCCCTACGAGCAGTACTTC
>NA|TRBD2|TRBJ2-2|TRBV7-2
CASSDSSGRNTGELFF
TGTGCCAGCAGCGATTCTAGCGGGAGGAACACCGGGGAGCTGTTTTTT
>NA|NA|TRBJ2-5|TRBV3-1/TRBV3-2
CASAKRIPGQETQYF
TGTGCCAGCGCTAAAAGGATCCCCGGCCAAGAGACCCAGTACTTC
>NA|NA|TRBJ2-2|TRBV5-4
CASSFEGLANTGELFF
TGTGCCAGCAGCTTTGAGGGGCTCGCGAACACCGGGGAGCTGTTTTTT
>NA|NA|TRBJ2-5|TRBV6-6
CASSYSGTPGETQYF
TGTGCCAGCAGTTACTCGGGGACACCGGGGGAGACCCAGTACTTC
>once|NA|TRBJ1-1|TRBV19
CASSIGQANTEAFF
TGTGCCAGTAGTATAGGACAGGCGAACACTGAAGCTTTCTTT
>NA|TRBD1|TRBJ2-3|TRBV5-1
CASTTWGQGNSGHSTDTQYF
TGCGCCAGCACGACTTGGGGACAGGGGAATAGCGGGCATAGCACAGATACGCAGTATTTT
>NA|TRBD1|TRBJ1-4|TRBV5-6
CASSFGLTGSNEKLFF
TGTGCCAGCAGCTTCGGATTGACAGGGTCTAATGAAAAACTGTTTTTT
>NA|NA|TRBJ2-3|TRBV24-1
CATSGRPTSTDTQYF
TGTGCCACCAGTGGCCGGCCCACTAGCACAGATACGCAGTATTTT
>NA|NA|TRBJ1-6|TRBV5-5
CASSLDDMPGSPLHF
TGTGCCAGCAGCTTGGACGACATGCCAGGCTCACCCCTCCACTTT
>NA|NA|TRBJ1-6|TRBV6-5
CASSLADSQGPLHF
TGTGCCAGCAGTCTAGCGGACAGTCAGGGGCCCCTCCACTTT
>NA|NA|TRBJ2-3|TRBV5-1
CASSLGATSTDTQYF
TGCGCCAGCAGCTTGGGGGCAACTAGCACAGATACGCAGTATTTT
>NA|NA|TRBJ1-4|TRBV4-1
CASSQGPTVTNEKLFF
TGCGCCAGCAGCCAAGGCCCGACAGTTACTAATGAAAAACTGTTTTTT
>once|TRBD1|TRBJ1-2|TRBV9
CASSARDRGPGYTF
TGTGCCAGCAGCGCCCGGGACAGGGGGCCTGGCTACACCTTC
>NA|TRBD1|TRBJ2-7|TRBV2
CAIRRGTGSYEQYF
TGTGCCATACGGCGGGGGACAGGGTCCTACGAGCAGTACTTC
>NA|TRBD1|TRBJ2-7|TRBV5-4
CASSARQAGGEQYF
TGTGCCAGCAGCGCGCGGCAAGCAGGGGGCGAGCAGTACTTC
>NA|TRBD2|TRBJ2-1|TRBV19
CASQRGGGKNEQFF
TGTGCCAGTCAACGGGGGGGAGGTAAAAATGAGCAGTTCTTC
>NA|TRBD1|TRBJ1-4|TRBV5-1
CASRSGTGNEKLFF
TGCGCCAGCAGGTCCGGGACAGGGAATGAAAAACTGTTTTTT
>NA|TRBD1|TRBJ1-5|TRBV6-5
CASSPRDRVSQPQHF
TGTGCCAGCAGTCCCCGGGACAGGGTAAGCCAGCCCCAGCATTTT
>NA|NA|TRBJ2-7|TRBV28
CASSFYSGGSYEQYF
TGTGCCAGCAGTTTTTACAGTGGAGGGTCCTACGAGCAGTACTTC
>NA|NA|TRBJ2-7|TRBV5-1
CASSLEAGSYEQYF
TGCGCCAGCAGCTTGGAAGCGGGCTCCTACGAGCAGTACTTC
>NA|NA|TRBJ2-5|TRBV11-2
CASSFGGETQYF
TGTGCCAGCAGCTTCGGTGGGGAGACCCAGTACTTC
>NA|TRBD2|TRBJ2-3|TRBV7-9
CASSPSLVASGSADTQYF
TGTGCCAGCAGCCCATCCCTCGTTGCTAGCGGGAGTGCAGATACGCAGTATTTT
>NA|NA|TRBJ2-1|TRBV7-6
CASSLYAGAYNEQFF
TGTGCCAGCAGCTTATATGCAGGGGCCTACAATGAGCAGTTCTTC
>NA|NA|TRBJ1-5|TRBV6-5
CASSLGTAGNQPQHF
TGTGCCAGCAGTCTAGGGACGGCGGGCAATCAGCCCCAGCATTTT
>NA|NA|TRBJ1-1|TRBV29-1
CSVVGAARPEAFF
TGCAGCGTTGTCGGGGCGGCCAGGCCTGAAGCTTTCTTT
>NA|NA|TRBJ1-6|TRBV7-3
CASSFAGRNSPLHF
TGTGCCAGCAGCTTTGCAGGGAGGAATTCACCCCTCCACTTT
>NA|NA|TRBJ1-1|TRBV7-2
CASSQGTEAFF
TGTGCCAGCTCACAGGGCACTGAAGCTTTCTTT
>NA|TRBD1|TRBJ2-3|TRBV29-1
CSAWDRGTDTQYF
TGCAGCGCTTGGGACAGGGGGACAGATACGCAGTATTTT
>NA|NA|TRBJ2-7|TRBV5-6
CASSYRNLEQYF
TGTGCCAGCAGCTACAGGAACCTCGAGCAGTACTTC
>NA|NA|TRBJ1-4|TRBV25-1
CASRPTNPSEGKLFF
TGTGCCAGCCGCCCCACAAATCCCTCGGAGGGAAAACTGTTTTTT
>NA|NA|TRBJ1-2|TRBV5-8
CASSATPWGGLRGYTF
TGTGCCAGCAGCGCCACACCTTGGGGGGGGCTAAGAGGCTACACCTTC
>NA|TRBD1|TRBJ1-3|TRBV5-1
CASSLAGQVAGNTIYF
TGCGCCAGCAGCTTGGCGGGACAGGTAGCGGGAAACACCATATATTTT
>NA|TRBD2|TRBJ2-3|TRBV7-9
CASSRGLAGASVDTQYF
TGTGCCAGCAGCCGTGGACTAGCGGGGGCCTCCGTAGATACGCAGTATTTT
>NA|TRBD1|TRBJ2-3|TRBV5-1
CASSGGTGVDTQYF
TGCGCCAGCAGCGGCGGGACAGGAGTAGATACGCAGTATTTT
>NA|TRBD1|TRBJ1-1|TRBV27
CASSSQGAAEAFF
TGTGCCAGCAGTTCCCAGGGGGCGGCTGAAGCTTTCTTT
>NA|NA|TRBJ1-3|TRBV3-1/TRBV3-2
CASSQAGSSGNTIYF
TGTGCCAGCAGCCAAGCTGGCAGCTCTGGAAACACCATATATTTT